This TCR beta chain was identified in a study of identical twins' blood T cells. MiXCR, applied by TCRdb to the 5' RACE reads, yields one record per CDR3 protein. The sample has fewer than 450,000 distinct CDR3 sequences; over 25% are singletons. The CDR3 covers 13 residues. Germline assignment: CDR1 DFQATT and CDR2 SNEGSKA (reference sequence). Trimming pared 6 bases from V and 3 bases from J, leaving 15 bases between. The receptor's source is a woman between 18 and 50 years old in good health. Sequenced sample: PBMCs. The rearrangement uses TRBV20-1 and TRBJ2-7; D call uncertain. In DNA form, the CDR3 reads TGCAGTGCACTTCGACGGCCGAGCTACGAGCAGTACTTC. It codes for CSALRRPSYEQYF.